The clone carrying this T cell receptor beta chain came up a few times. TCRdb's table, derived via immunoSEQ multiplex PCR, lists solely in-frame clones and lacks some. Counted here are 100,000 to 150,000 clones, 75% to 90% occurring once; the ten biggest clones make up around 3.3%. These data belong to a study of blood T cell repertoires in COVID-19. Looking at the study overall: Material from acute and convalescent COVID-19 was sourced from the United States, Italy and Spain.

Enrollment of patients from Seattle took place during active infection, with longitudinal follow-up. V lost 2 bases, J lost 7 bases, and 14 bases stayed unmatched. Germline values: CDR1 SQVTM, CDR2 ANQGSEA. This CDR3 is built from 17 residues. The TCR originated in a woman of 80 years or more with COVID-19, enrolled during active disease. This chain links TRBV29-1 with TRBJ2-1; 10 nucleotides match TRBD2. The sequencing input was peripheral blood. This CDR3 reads CSVERVTSGIRGNEQFF. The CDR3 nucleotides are TGCAGCGTTGAAAGAGTAACTAGCGGGATTCGAGGGAATGAGCAGTTCTTC.